This T cell receptor beta chain was sequenced during a study of siplizumab effects on memory and regulatory T cells. Study-level results: A significant reduction in alloreactive sequences traceable to unstimulated CD4+ memory cells was produced by siplizumab. Contribution to the alloresponse seemed major for naive T cells, which also seemed more diverse than memory cells. No functional test confirmed suppression by proliferating siplizumab-culture Tregs.

The protocol was immunoSEQ multiplex PCR, while the TCRdb copy is restricted to in-frame clones and leaves out a portion. The table includes about 100,000 clones, 94% detected once. V lost 6 bases to trimming and J lost 2 bases; unmatched junction nucleotides: 9. Germline V lookup: CDR1 WSHSY, CDR2 SAAADI. This CDR3 contains 16 residues. Concerning this clone itself: As yet, its antigen is unknown.

Source material: Tregs sorted from blood. V and J are TRBV10-2 and TRBJ2-3; 9 bases fit TRBD1. This TCR was recovered from a human donor in good health. The CDR3 sequence is CASRPGQGWYTDTQYF. Written as DNA, the CDR3 is TGCGCCAGCAGACCGGGACAGGGATGGTACACAGATACGCAGTATTTT.